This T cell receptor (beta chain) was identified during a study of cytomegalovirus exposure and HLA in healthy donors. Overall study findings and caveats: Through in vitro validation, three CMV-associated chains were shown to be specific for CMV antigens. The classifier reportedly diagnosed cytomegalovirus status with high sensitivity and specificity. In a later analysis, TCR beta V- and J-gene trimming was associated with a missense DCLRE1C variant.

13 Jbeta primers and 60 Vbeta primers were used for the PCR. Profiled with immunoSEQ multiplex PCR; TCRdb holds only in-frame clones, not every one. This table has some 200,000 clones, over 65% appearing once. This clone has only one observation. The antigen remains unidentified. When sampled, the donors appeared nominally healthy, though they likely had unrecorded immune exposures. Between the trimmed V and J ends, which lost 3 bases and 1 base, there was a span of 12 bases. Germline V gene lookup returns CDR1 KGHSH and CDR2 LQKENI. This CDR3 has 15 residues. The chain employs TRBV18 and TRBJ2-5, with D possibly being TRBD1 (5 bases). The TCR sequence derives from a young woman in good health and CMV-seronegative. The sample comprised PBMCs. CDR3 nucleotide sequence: TGTGCCAGCTCACCGGGCGCAGGGCCCCAAGAGACCCAGTACTTC. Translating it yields CASSPGAGPQETQYF.